The 21 T cell receptor beta chains in this list originate from one sample, sequenced in a study of T cells in Graves' hyperthyroidism and ophthalmopathy. The source material, RNA transcripts, was used to amplify TCR beta CDR3 regions. The primer set for the first-round RT-PCR of the TCR CDR3 was HTBI. MiXCR, run by TCRdb on the multiplex PCR reads, gives a single entry per CDR3 protein. The repertoire holds approximately 630,000 distinct CDR3 sequences, with about 17% as singletons. Sequencing was carried out using blood. The receptors shown here come from a woman in her twenties or thirties with Graves' hyperthyroidism.

This clonotype was counted a few times. The chain joins TRBV4-1 to TRBJ2-5; TRBD1 is a possible D gene (6 bases). The CDR3 loop spans 13 amino acids. Germline-derived CDR1 and CDR2 are MGHRA and YSYEKL. The ends were cut back, 0 bases at V and 4 bases at J, with 6 bases in the middle. The CDR3 DNA follows: TGCGCCAGCAGCCAAGAGGACAGAGAGACCCAGTACTTC. This gives the protein CASSQEDRETQYF.

This clonotype was seen many times. The rearrangement uses TRBV2 and TRBJ2-7; TRBD2 is a possible D gene (5 bases). The V and J ends lost 7 bases and 4 bases respectively, with 14 bases between them. This CDR3 region has 13 residues. Germline lookup yields CDR1 SNHLY and CDR2 FYNNEI. This chain's CDR3 is CASKRQGEYEQYF. Here the CDR3 DNA reads TGTGCCAGCAAGCGGCAAGGCGAATACGAGCAGTACTTC.

This clonotype was recorded many times. The V gene is TRBV12-3 or TRBV12-4, the J gene TRBJ2-1; TRBD2 aligns across 8 bases. The CDR3 consists of 15 residues. With V trimmed by 7 bases and J by 3 bases, 8 bases remained unmatched. The CDR3 region has the DNA TGTGCCAGCAAGGCTAGCGGGCGGCTCTACAATGAGCAGTTCTTC. This translates into CASKASGRLYNEQFF.

CDR3 region: CASSTPRGNTEAFF. Here the CDR3 DNA reads TGTGCCAGTAGTACCCCTCGGGGGAACACTGAAGCTTTCTTT. The chain employs TRBV19 and TRBJ1-1, with D unclear. V lost 4 bases to trimming and J lost 1 base, with 10 bases between them. CDR1 and CDR2 from the germline V gene are LNHDA and SQIVND (reference sequence). This CDR3 has 14 amino acids. Full variable domain (rest looked up from reference TRBV19 and TRBJ1-1): DGGITQSPKYLFRKEGQNVTLSCEQNLNHDAMYWYRQDPGQGLRLIYYSQIVNDFQKGDIAEGYSVSREKKESFPLTVTSAQKNPTAFYLCASSTPRGNTEAFFGQGTRLTVV.

The sample holds many counts of this clonotype. A read error may account for a junction end that differs from germline. J is TRBJ2-5 and V is TRBV5-1; 7 bases agree with TRBD1. The CDR3 totals 13 residues. The germline gives CDR1 SGHRS, CDR2 YFSETQ. The CDR3 here is CASSRDSQETQYF. For the CDR3, the DNA is TGTGCCAGCAGCCGGGACAGCCAAGAGACCCAGTACTTC.

The sample holds a few counts of this clonotype. This rearrangement joins TRBV20-1 to TRBJ1-4; 9 positions agree with TRBD1. Per germline, CDR1 DFQATT and CDR2 SNEGSKA (reference sequence). Trimming took 3 bases from V and 8 from J; bases not matched to a gene: 13. The CDR3 is 16 residues long. The CDR3 region is CSARADRDRAMEKLFF. The CDR3 DNA reads as TGCAGTGCTAGGGCGGATCGGGACAGGGCAATGGAAAAACTGTTTTTT.

This clonotype was detected ten times or more. The V gene is TRBV12-3 or TRBV12-4, the J gene TRBJ2-1, with a possible D match to TRBD2 (6 bases). V shed 3 bases and J shed 15 bases, with 15 bases lying between them. The CDR3 has 12 amino acids. In DNA, the CDR3 is TGTGCCAGCAGTTTTCGGGGGAGGATGGCGTTCTTC. It yields the protein CASSFRGRMAFF.

The sample holds many counts of this clonotype. This chain joins TRBV7-9 and TRBJ2-5; D may be TRBD1 (5 bases). Germline loops: CDR1 SEHNR, CDR2 FQNEAQ (reference sequence). V gave up 6 bases and J gave up 1 base, with 12 bases separating them. This CDR3 has 14 residues. Here the CDR3 DNA reads TGTGCCAGCAGACTCGACAGCTCCCAAGAGACCCAGTACTTC. This translates into CASRLDSSQETQYF.

This clonotype was observed at least ten times. The genes are TRBV11-2 and TRBJ2-7; 7 bases agree with TRBD1. Germline lookup yields CDR1 SGHAT and CDR2 FQNNGV. The CDR3 covers 15 residues. V lost 5 bases, J lost 7 bases, and 14 bases stayed unmatched. The CDR3 DNA reads as TGTGCCAGCAGCCCTCCGGGACAGAGCCTGGGGGAGCAGTACTTC. It translates to CASSPPGQSLGEQYF.

In this sample, this clonotype turned up many times. V usage is TRBV30 and J usage is TRBJ1-5, with D maybe TRBD1 (5 bases). Germline V gene data show CDR1 as GTSNPN and CDR2 as SVGIG (reference sequence). This CDR3 region has 13 residues. Trimming stripped 2 bases from V and 6 bases from J, with 11 bases between. The CDR3 nucleotides read TGTGCCTGGAGTTCGCAGGGTGGTCAGCCCCAGCATTTT. Its translation is CAWSSQGGQPQHF.

This clonotype was recorded at least ten times. The rearrangement uses TRBV27 and TRBJ2-7; 7 bases match TRBD2. Trimming took 8 bases from V and 2 from J; bases not matched to a gene: 6. Germline lookup yields CDR1 MNHEY and CDR2 SMNVEV (reference sequence). This CDR3 is 13 amino acids long. This CDR3 reads CASQGLTTYEQYF. The CDR3 DNA sequence: TGTGCCAGCCAGGGACTAACGACCTACGAGCAGTACTTC.

This clonotype occurred many times. V gene TRBV6-1 combines with J gene TRBJ2-1; weak D call: TRBD2 (6 bases). CDR1 and CDR2 (germline): MNHNS, SASEGT. The V and J ends lost 6 bases and 14 bases respectively, with 14 bases between them. CDR3 size: 11 residues. The CDR3 protein is CASSQEGRKFF. Here the CDR3 DNA reads TGTGCCAGCAGCCAAGAGGGGAGGAAGTTCTTC.

This clonotype was recorded at least ten times. The gene calls are TRBV27 and TRBJ2-3, with D unclear. Trimming stripped 3 bases from V and 2 bases from J, with 6 bases between. Germline lookup yields CDR1 MNHEY and CDR2 SMNVEV (reference sequence). The CDR3 is 13 residues long. Here the CDR3 DNA reads TGTGCCAGCAGTTTCTCCCCCACAGATACGCAGTATTTT. It translates to CASSFSPTDTQYF.

This clonotype was observed at least ten times. This chain joins TRBV2 and TRBJ1-2; the D is unclear. The CDR3 is made up of 13 amino acids. Germline CDR1 SNHLY, CDR2 FYNNEI. V lost 5 bases and J 0 bases, leaving 7 bases between the germline ends. DNA of the CDR3: TGTGCCAGCAGTACTCCCTCTAACTATGGCTACACCTTC. It codes for CASSTPSNYGYTF.

DNA for the CDR3: TGTGCCAGCAGCGTAAAAGCGGGAGAAGTATACAATGAGCAGTTCTTC. Encoded protein: CASSVKAGEVYNEQFF. The rearrangement links TRBV9 to TRBJ2-1; 8 bases agree with TRBD2. CDR1 is SGDLS and CDR2 is YYNGEE in the germline V gene. V trimming: 1 base; J trimming: 4 bases; junction bases outside the gene matches: 7. The CDR3 runs to 16 residues.

This clonotype was counted ten times or more. J is TRBJ2-7 and V is TRBV28; TRBD2 aligns across 10 bases. The length of the CDR3 is 15 residues. Germline lookup yields CDR1 MDHEN and CDR2 SYDVKM. Trimming at V came to 6 bases and at J to 2 bases, leaving 7 bases not matched to a gene. This CDR3 is CASSHATSGPYEQYF. The DNA of the CDR3 is TGTGCCAGCAGCCACGCGACTAGCGGGCCCTACGAGCAGTACTTC.

This clonotype was counted once. A much bigger clone sits one base away, suggesting this may be a read error. The V and J genes are TRBV20-1 and TRBJ2-5; maybe TRBD1 (6 bases). CDR1 DFQATT and CDR2 SNEGSKA come from the germline V gene (reference sequence). Trimming removed 6 bases at V and 6 bases at J, with 17 bases between. The CDR3 is made up of 13 amino acids. The chain's CDR3 is CSANQGMAKTQYF. CDR3 DNA sequence: TGCAGTGCAAATCAGGGGATGGCAAAGACCCAGTACTTC.

This chain connects TRBV5-4 to TRBJ2-7; tentative D call: TRBD1 (6 bases). The CDR3 loop spans 17 amino acids. The ends were cut back, 2 bases at V and 2 bases at J, with 20 bases in the middle. The germline CDR1 and CDR2 sequences are SGHNT and YYREEE (reference sequence). This chain's CDR3 is CASSLSLGEDSPYEQYF. CDR3 bases: TGTGCCAGCAGCTTAAGCTTAGGAGAGGACAGTCCCTACGAGCAGTACTTC.

This chain joins TRBV6-1 and TRBJ2-3; TRBD2 might be the D (6 bases). CDR1 is MNHNS, CDR2 SASEGT, per germline. CDR3 size: 15 residues. V was clipped by 2 bases and J by 0 bases, with 9 bases between them. DNA for the CDR3: TGTGCCAGCAGTGAAAGCAGCGGGAGCACAGATACGCAGTATTTT. Residues: CASSESSGSTDTQYF.

This clonotype has at least ten counts. The chain combines TRBV7-2 with TRBJ2-3, with a possible D match to TRBD1 (5 bases). CDR1 SGHTA and CDR2 FQGNSA come from the germline V gene. The CDR3 is 14 amino acids. The V end lost 3 bases, the J end lost 4 bases, and 11 bases lay between the germline ends. For the CDR3, the DNA is TGTGCCAGCAGCTTGCTCAGGGTGGCAGATACGCAGTATTTT. It codes for CASSLLRVADTQYF.

This clonotype was seen a few times. The V call is TRBV7-9, the J call TRBJ1-1; D call uncertain. This CDR3 is 13 amino acids long. Per the germline V gene, CDR1 is SEHNR and CDR2 is FQNEAQ (reference sequence). V gave up 1 base and J gave up 7 bases, with 10 bases separating them. In DNA, the CDR3 is TGTGCCAGCAGCTTAGGGGGTATCATTGAAGCTTTCTTT. Its translation is CASSLGGIIEAFF.